This T cell receptor (beta chain) comes out of a study of OX40 agonist ivuxolimab in advanced cancers. The method was immunoSEQ multiplex PCR; TCRdb's version includes in-frame clones alone and lacks a portion of them. The profile shows about 52,000 clones, approximately 87% of them singletons. The CDR3 has 16 residues. Losses at the gene ends were 3 bases for V and 1 base for J; bases not matched to a gene: 3. Looked up from germline, CDR1 is KGHSH and CDR2 is LQKENI. The source material was CD4+ or CD8+ T cells sorted from blood, sampled in a trial of the OX40 agonist ivuxolimab. The clonotype was recovered from an adult with an advanced solid tumor such as melanoma, head and neck, liver or kidney cancer. V gene TRBV18 combines with J gene TRBJ2-3; TRBD2 agrees at 11 bases. Here the CDR3 DNA reads TGTGCCAGCTCACCCCTAGCGGGGGGAGGCACAGATACGCAGTATTTT. It specifies CASSPLAGGGTDTQYF.